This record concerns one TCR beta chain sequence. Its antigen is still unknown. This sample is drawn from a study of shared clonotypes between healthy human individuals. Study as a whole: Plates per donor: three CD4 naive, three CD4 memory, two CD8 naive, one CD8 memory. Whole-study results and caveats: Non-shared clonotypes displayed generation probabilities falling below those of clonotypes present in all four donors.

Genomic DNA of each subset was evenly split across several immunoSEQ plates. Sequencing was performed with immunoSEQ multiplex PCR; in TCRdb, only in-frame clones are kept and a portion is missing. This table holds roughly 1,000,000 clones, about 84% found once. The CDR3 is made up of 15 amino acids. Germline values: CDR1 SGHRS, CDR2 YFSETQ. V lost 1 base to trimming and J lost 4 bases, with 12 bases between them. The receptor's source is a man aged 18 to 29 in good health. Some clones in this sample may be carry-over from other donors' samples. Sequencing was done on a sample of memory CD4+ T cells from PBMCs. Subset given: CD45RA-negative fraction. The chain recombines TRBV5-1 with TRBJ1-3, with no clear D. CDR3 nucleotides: TGCGCCAGCAGCTTGAGTCCAGGCGCCGGAAACACCATATATTTT. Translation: CASSLSPGAGNTIYF.